This entry lists 28 T cell receptor beta chains sequenced from one sample in a study of blood T cell repertoires in COVID-19. Some clones are missing from TCRdb's copy, which holds only in-frame ones; the method was immunoSEQ multiplex PCR. The sample has 90,000 to 100,000 clones; 90% are singletons. The sequenced sample was peripheral blood. Receptor source: a man aged 45-65 years with acute or convalescent COVID-19.

The rearrangement uses TRBV27 and TRBJ1-2; 7 bases are a match to TRBD1. This CDR3 region has 14 residues. V shed 7 bases and J 2 bases; nucleotides not matched to a gene: 7. Germline V gene sequence: CDR1 MNHEY, CDR2 SMNVEV (reference sequence). The CDR3 is CASTHSTGNYGYTF. The CDR3 DNA follows: TGTGCCAGCACCCATTCGACAGGGAACTATGGCTACACCTTC.

CDR3 region: CASSFGTPNYGYTF. CDR3 DNA: TGTGCCAGCAGTTTTGGGACACCTAACTATGGCTACACCTTC. The chain is built from TRBV27 and TRBJ1-2; possible D gene TRBD1, 6 bases. V was clipped by 3 bases and J by 0 bases, with 8 bases between them. The CDR3 runs 14 residues. Germline V CDR1 and CDR2: MNHEY, SMNVEV (reference sequence).

The rearrangement joins TRBV19 to TRBJ2-3; 12 bases agree with TRBD2. V lost 5 bases and J lost 4; bases outside the gene matches: 7. CDR1 and CDR2 (germline): LNHDA, SQIVND (reference sequence). The CDR3 loop spans 16 amino acids. The DNA of the CDR3 is TGTGCCAGTAGTGCACTAGCGGGAGGCCTAGCAGATACGCAGTATTTT. Its protein product is CASSALAGGLADTQYF.

This clone has a single count. The V gene is TRBV9, the J gene TRBJ2-1, with a weak D call TRBD2 (6 bases). This CDR3 has 15 residues. Trimming left V 0 bases short and J 6 bases short, with 13 bases between. The V gene's germline CDR1 is SGDLS and CDR2 YYNGEE. CDR3 nucleotide sequence: TGTGCCAGCAGCGTAGCCGGACTAAATTTCAATGAGCAGTTCTTC. This sequence encodes CASSVAGLNFNEQFF.

The chain employs TRBV29-1 and TRBJ2-7; 8 bases agree with TRBD2. This CDR3 is built from 13 residues. CDR1 is SQVTM and CDR2 is ANQGSEA in the germline V gene. J lost 1 base, V lost 5 bases, and 4 bases had no gene match. CDR3 amino acids: CSVLLAVSYEQYF. The CDR3 DNA is TGCAGCGTTTTACTAGCGGTATCCTACGAGCAGTACTTC.

This clone was seen just once. The CDR3 loop reads CASSFLPGQGKNIQYF. CDR3 bases: TGTGCCAGCAGTTTCCTACCGGGACAGGGGAAGAACATTCAGTACTTC. This chain connects TRBV27 to TRBJ2-4; 10 nucleotides line up with TRBD1. V shed 3 bases, J shed 7 bases, and the junction held 9 bases outside the gene matches. The CDR3 is made up of 16 amino acids. Germline loops: CDR1 MNHEY, CDR2 SMNVEV (reference sequence).

V and J are TRBV6-1 and TRBJ1-6; 7 nucleotides align to TRBD1. The V and J ends lost 6 bases and 5 bases, in that order; junction bases with no gene match: 7. CDR1 MNHNS and CDR2 SASEGT come from the germline V gene. This CDR3 is built from 15 residues. The CDR3 nucleotides read TGTGCCAGCAGCCGGACAGGCCCCCATAATTCACCCCTCCACTTT. Its translation is CASSRTGPHNSPLHF.

This clone was observed a handful of times. V usage is TRBV12-3 or TRBV12-4 and J usage is TRBJ1-1; D is unresolved. The CDR3 covers 12 residues. Trimming took off 7 bases at V and 1 base at J, with 7 bases between the two ends. For the CDR3, the DNA is TGTGCCAGCACCCCGCGGAACACTGAAGCTTTCTTT. Protein product: CASTPRNTEAFF.

This chain uses TRBV18 with TRBJ2-1; no clear D. Trimming took off 3 bases at V and 6 bases at J, with 9 bases between the two ends. The CDR3 is 13 residues long. Germline loops: CDR1 KGHSH, CDR2 LQKENI. CDR3 nucleotides: TGTGCCAGCTCACCCGGCGGATTCAATGAGCAGTTCTTC. Translated: CASSPGGFNEQFF.

The CDR3 is CASSPGTGGVLDGYTF. CDR3 nucleotide sequence: TGTGCCAGCTCACCTGGGACAGGGGGCGTCCTTGACGGCTACACCTTC. The gene calls are TRBV18 and TRBJ1-2; 12 bases map to TRBD1. The CDR3 runs 16 residues. The germline gives CDR1 KGHSH, CDR2 LQKENI. V lost 3 bases to trimming and J lost 8 bases; unmatched junction nucleotides: 10.

The V and J genes are TRBV19 and TRBJ1-4; TRBD1 might be the D (6 bases). The V and J ends lost 8 bases and 7 bases respectively, with 8 bases between them. The CDR3 runs to 11 residues. Germline CDR1 LNHDA, CDR2 SQIVND (reference sequence). The CDR3, as DNA: TGTGCCAGTCAAGGGGGTGAAAAACTGTTTTTT. It is translated as CASQGGEKLFF.

This chain connects TRBV21-1 to TRBJ1-4; the table names TRBD1, a call not compared with the DNA. TRBV21-1 is annotated as a pseudogene. The CDR3 has 17 residues. The CDR3 DNA is TGTGCCAGCAGCAAATGCGAATCGGGACAGAGGAATGAAAAACTGTTTTTT. This encodes CASSKCESGQRNEKLFF.

The V and J genes are TRBV3-1 (or the pseudogene TRBV3-2) and TRBJ2-2, with 9 nucleotides matching TRBD1. From germline, CDR1 is LGHDT and CDR2 YNNKEL (reference sequence). V was pared by 4 bases and J by 3 bases, with 6 bases of the junction left unmatched. The CDR3 has 16 residues. The CDR3 spells CASSLRGTGHTGELFF. The CDR3, as DNA: TGTGCCAGCAGCCTCCGCGGGACAGGGCACACCGGGGAGCTGTTTTTT.

The V gene is TRBV5-6, the J gene TRBJ1-5; tentative D call: TRBD1 (5 bases). Per the germline V gene, CDR1 is SGHDT and CDR2 is YYEEEE. V was shortened by 1 base and J by 7 bases, with 12 bases between the two germline ends. This CDR3 has 14 amino acids. The CDR3 DNA is TGTGCCAGCAGCTTGCCGGGGGGAGGCCAGCCCCAGCATTTT. Its translation: CASSLPGGGQPQHF.

The chain joins TRBV28 to TRBJ1-2; possibly TRBD1 for D (6 bases). This CDR3 is 15 amino acids long. Germline V CDR1 and CDR2: MDHEN, SYDVKM. Trimming took off 2 bases at V and 4 bases at J, with 14 bases between the two ends. CDR3 loop: CASSLRGGAFYGYTF. DNA for the CDR3: TGTGCCAGCAGTTTAAGGGGGGGGGCCTTCTATGGCTACACCTTC.

This clone has only a few counts. Other DNA sequences of this sample code for an identical CDR3. The chain carries TRBV7-9 and TRBJ2-2; D may be TRBD2 (5 bases). The germline CDR1 and CDR2 sequences are SEHNR and FQNEAQ (reference sequence). The CDR3 totals 14 residues. V was shortened by 6 bases and J by 2 bases, with 10 bases between the two germline ends. The CDR3 loop is CASSRRANTGELFF. CDR3 DNA sequence: TGTGCCAGCAGTAGGCGGGCCAACACCGGGGAGCTGTTTTTT.

The genes are TRBV27 and TRBJ2-5; perhaps TRBD1 as D (5 bases). V lost 3 bases to trimming and J lost 2 bases, with 10 bases between them. The CDR3 length is 14 residues. CDR1 is MNHEY and CDR2 is SMNVEV in the germline V gene (reference sequence). The CDR3 is CASSFWGGQETQYF. As DNA, the CDR3 is TGTGCCAGCAGTTTTTGGGGCGGACAAGAGACCCAGTACTTC.

This chain joins TRBV19 and TRBJ2-7; 7 nucleotides align to TRBD1. The V gene's germline CDR1 is LNHDA and CDR2 SQIVND (reference sequence). V lost 5 bases and J lost 2; bases outside the gene matches: 3. This CDR3 is built from 13 residues. This chain's CDR3 is CASSSTGAYEQYF. In DNA form, the CDR3 reads TGTGCCAGTAGTTCAACAGGGGCCTACGAGCAGTACTTC.

This clone was observed a handful of times. The genes are TRBV9 and TRBJ1-1; D not resolved. The CDR3 covers 15 residues. The germline gives CDR1 SGDLS, CDR2 YYNGEE. The germline V and J ends were trimmed by 0 bases and 4 bases, with 13 bases remaining between them. The CDR3 nucleotides are TGTGCCAGCAGCGTAGGAAGCAGGCAGACCACTGAAGCTTTCTTT. It encodes CASSVGSRQTTEAFF.

The V gene is TRBV7-2, the J gene TRBJ2-7; the match to TRBD2 covers 14 bases. J was trimmed by 4 bases and V by 0 bases; bases with no gene match: 8. Germline values: CDR1 SGHTA, CDR2 FQGNSA. The CDR3 spans 18 residues. The CDR3 DNA reads as TGTGCCAGCAGCTTAGCTTGGGGACTAGCGGGGGCCTCTTACGAGCAGTACTTC. This encodes CASSLAWGLAGASYEQYF.

The rearrangement links TRBV19 to TRBJ2-3; the match to TRBD2 covers 9 bases. V gave up 5 bases and J gave up 6 bases; unmatched junction bases: 6. CDR3 length: 14 residues. The germline gives CDR1 LNHDA, CDR2 SQIVND (reference sequence). CDR3 DNA sequence: TGTGCCAGTAGTCCGGGACTAGCCCCGGATACGCAGTATTTT. This encodes CASSPGLAPDTQYF.

The chain combines TRBV25-1 with TRBJ1-6, with D unresolved. CDR1 and CDR2 from the germline V gene are MGHDK and SYGVNS. Trimming stripped 2 bases from V and 2 bases from J, with 13 bases between. This CDR3 comprises 17 residues. The CDR3 nucleotides read TGTGCCAGCAGTGAAATGCCGGGAAGAACCTATAATTCACCCCTCCACTTT. Amino acids: CASSEMPGRTYNSPLHF.

The V and J genes are TRBV5-1 and TRBJ1-4, with TRBD1 matching 10 bases. J gave up 5 bases and V 5 bases, and 3 bases lay outside the gene matches. This CDR3 is built from 14 residues. Germline V lookup: CDR1 SGHRS, CDR2 YFSETQ. The CDR3 DNA is TGCGCCAGCAGGGACAGGGGGGCAAATGAAAAACTGTTTTTT. This encodes CASRDRGANEKLFF.

The V and J genes are TRBV2 and TRBJ2-7; 7 positions match TRBD1. This CDR3 has 15 residues. The V gene end was trimmed by 8 bases and the J gene end by 2 bases; junction bases not matched to a gene: 12. The V gene's germline CDR1 is SNHLY and CDR2 FYNNEI. The CDR3 loop reads CASSTIKQGPYEQYF. DNA of the CDR3: TGTGCCAGCTCGACGATTAAACAGGGGCCCTACGAGCAGTACTTC.

The CDR3 sequence is CATLSGRLYNEQFF. In nucleotides, the CDR3 is TGTGCCACCCTCAGCGGGAGGCTTTACAATGAGCAGTTCTTC. V and J are TRBV24-1 and TRBJ2-1; 9 positions agree with TRBD2. Germline loops: CDR1 KGHDR, CDR2 SFDVKD. V gave up 9 bases and J gave up 4 bases; unmatched junction bases: 6. The CDR3 is 14 residues long.

With regard to this clone: Other DNA sequences in the sample encode the same CDR3. The chain recombines TRBV5-1 with TRBJ1-2; maybe TRBD1 (6 bases). V was trimmed by 2 bases and J by 4 bases, leaving 6 bases between them. Germline V gene sequence: CDR1 SGHRS, CDR2 YFSETQ. This CDR3 is built from 12 residues. In DNA, the CDR3 is TGCGCCAGCAGCTTACAGGGCTATGGCTACACCTTC. It is translated as CASSLQGYGYTF.

This rearrangement joins TRBV7-9 to TRBJ1-1; no firm D call. The CDR3 totals 12 residues. The ends were cut back, 1 base at V and 9 bases at J, with 9 bases in the middle. Germline-derived CDR1 and CDR2 are SEHNR and FQNEAQ (reference sequence). The CDR3 protein is CASSLVGGKAFF. The DNA of the CDR3 is TGTGCCAGCAGCTTAGTGGGAGGGAAAGCTTTCTTT.

The chain is built from TRBV3-1 (or the pseudogene TRBV3-2) and TRBJ1-2, with D tentatively TRBD1 (5 bases). Germline assignment: CDR1 LGHDT and CDR2 YNNKEL (reference sequence). V was trimmed by 1 base and J by 3 bases, leaving 12 bases between them. The CDR3 is 15 residues long. The CDR3 nucleotides read TGTGCCAGCAGCCAAGGCAGCAGGGTTTACTATGGCTACACCTTC. It yields the protein CASSQGSRVYYGYTF.